This T cell receptor beta chain derives from a study of human T cells and chemical hapten exposure. Turning to the study itself: Minor volume differences among pooled libraries chiefly drove per-sample TCR yield variation. The study's findings and limits: Sensitizing to DPC left TCRs with a frequency above 1 in 1000 unaltered.

The CDR3 extends over 16 amino acids. From germline, CDR1 is GTSNPN and CDR2 SVGIG (reference sequence). Between the trimmed V and J ends, which lost 3 bases and 0 bases, there was a span of 12 bases. Remarks on this clonotype: Its antigen is not identified.

The study used a library that attached unique molecular identifiers to individual cDNA molecules. Per the original data handling: Between about 23,224 and 750,000 TCRs appeared in each sample, and the median stood at around 92,000. TCRdb processed the RACE reads anew with MiXCR; each CDR3 protein has one entry. The V and J calls were not made by the authors but by TCRdb's processing. The sample contains fewer than 40,000 distinct CDR3 sequences, about 5.5% of which appear only once. Time point described: healthy volunteer bleed at 6 weeks. The study extracted total RNA from unfractionated whole blood.

This chain joins TRBV30 and TRBJ2-6; D uncertain. The specimen sequenced was whole blood. The TCR comes from a human donor in good health. Some clones in this sample may be carry-over from other donors' samples. CDR3 nucleotide sequence: TGTGCCTGGAGAGATCAGATCGACTCTGGGGCCAACGTCCTGACTTTC. Translated, it gives CAWRDQIDSGANVLTF.